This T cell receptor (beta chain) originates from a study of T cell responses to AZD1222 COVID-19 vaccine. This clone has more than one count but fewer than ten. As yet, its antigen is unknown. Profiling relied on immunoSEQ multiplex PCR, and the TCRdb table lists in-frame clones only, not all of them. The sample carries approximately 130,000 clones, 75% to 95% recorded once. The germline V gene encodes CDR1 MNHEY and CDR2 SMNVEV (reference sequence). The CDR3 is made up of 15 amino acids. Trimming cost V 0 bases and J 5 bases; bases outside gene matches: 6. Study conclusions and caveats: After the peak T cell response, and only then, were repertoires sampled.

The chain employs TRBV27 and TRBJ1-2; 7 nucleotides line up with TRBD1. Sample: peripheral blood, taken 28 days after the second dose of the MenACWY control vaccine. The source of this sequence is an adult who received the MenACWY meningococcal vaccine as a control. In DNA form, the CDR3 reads TGTGCCAGCAGTTTATCCAGGACAGGCCCGTATGGCTACACCTTC. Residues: CASSLSRTGPYGYTF.